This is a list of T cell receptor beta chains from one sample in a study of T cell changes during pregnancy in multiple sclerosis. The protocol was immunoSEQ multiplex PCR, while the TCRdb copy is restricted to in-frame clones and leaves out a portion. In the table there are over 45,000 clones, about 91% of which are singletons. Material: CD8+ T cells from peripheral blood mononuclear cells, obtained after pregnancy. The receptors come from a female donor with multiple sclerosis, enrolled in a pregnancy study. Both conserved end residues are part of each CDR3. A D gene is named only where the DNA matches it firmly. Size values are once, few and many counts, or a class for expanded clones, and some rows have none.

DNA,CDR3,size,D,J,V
TGTGCCAGCGGCCCTCAGGGGTCCGGTACTGAAGCTTTCTTT,CASGPQGSGTEAFF,.,.,TRBJ1-1,TRBV5-6
TGTGCCAGCAGCCTGGGAGGGGGGGCCTACGAGCAGTACTTC,CASSLGGGAYEQYF,few,.,TRBJ2-7,TRBV7-8
TGCGCCAGCAGCTTGGTGGCAGGGGGCAACGAGCAGTACTTC,CASSLVAGGNEQYF,.,TRBD1,TRBJ2-7,TRBV5-1
TGCAGCGTGACTAGCTCAGGCACAGATACGCAGTATTTT,CSVTSSGTDTQYF,.,TRBD2,TRBJ2-3,TRBV29-1
TGTGCCAGCAGTCAGTATGGCTCTGGAAACACCATATATTTT,CASSQYGSGNTIYF,.,.,TRBJ1-3,TRBV6-6
TGTGCCAGCAGTCCTCCCGGGACAGCAGACAATGAGCAGTTCTTC,CASSPPGTADNEQFF,.,TRBD1,TRBJ2-1,TRBV13
TGTGCCAGCAGCTTAGGGACAGGGCGGAATGAGCAGTTCTTC,CASSLGTGRNEQFF,.,TRBD1,TRBJ2-1,TRBV13
TGCGCCAGCAGCCAAGACAGGGTCGGACAGCCCCAGCATTTT,CASSQDRVGQPQHF,.,.,TRBJ1-5,TRBV4-3
TGTGCCAGCAGCTCTAGCGGGAGGGCCGTAGATACGCAGTATTTT,CASSSSGRAVDTQYF,.,TRBD2,TRBJ2-3,TRBV5-4
TGTGCCTGGACCGCGGATTATGGCTACACCTTC,CAWTADYGYTF,.,.,TRBJ1-2,TRBV30
TGTGCCACCTCAACAGGGGACACTGAAGCTTTCTTT,CATSTGDTEAFF,.,TRBD1,TRBJ1-1,TRBV10-3
TGCGCCAGCAGCCAAGACAGGGCGGCCTACAATGAGCAGTTCTTC,CASSQDRAAYNEQFF,once,.,TRBJ2-1,TRBV4-3
TGTGCCAGCAGCCACGGGACTCCTGACCCTAATTCACCCCTCCACTTT,CASSHGTPDPNSPLHF,.,.,TRBJ1-6,TRBV7-8
TGTGCCATCAGTGAGTTACCGGGACAGGGTGGAAACACCATATATTTT,CAISELPGQGGNTIYF,.,TRBD1,TRBJ1-3,TRBV10-3
TGTGCCTGGACCCCGACAGGCAGGAGTTCCTACGAGCAGTACTTC,CAWTPTGRSSYEQYF,.,.,TRBJ2-7,TRBV30
TGTGCCATCAGCACAGTTCCTAACTATGGCTACACCTTC,CAISTVPNYGYTF,once,.,TRBJ1-2,TRBV10-3
TGTGCCAGCAGCCCCTTCGGCGATTACAGCTCCTACAATGAGCAGTTCTTC,CASSPFGDYSSYNEQFF,.,.,TRBJ2-1,TRBV28
TGTGCCAGCAGCCAAGTTTTTCCTGGAGGGATTAATGAAAAACTGTTTTTT,CASSQVFPGGINEKLFF,.,.,TRBJ1-4,TRBV14
TGTGCCAGCAGTCCGCGGGGGGGGCGCCCCTACGAGCAGTACTTC,CASSPRGGRPYEQYF,once,TRBD2,TRBJ2-7,TRBV6-5
TGCGCCAGCAGCCCCCCGGAGATCAACAATGAGCAGTTCTTC,CASSPPEINNEQFF,.,.,TRBJ2-1,TRBV4-1
TGTGCCAGCAGCTTCTGGCAGGGGGATCAGCCCCAGCATTTT,CASSFWQGDQPQHF,.,TRBD1,TRBJ1-5,TRBV5-5
TGCAGCGGGCAGGACTTCAGTGAGCAGTTCTTC,CSGQDFSEQFF,.,.,TRBJ2-1,TRBV29-1
TGTGCCAGCAGCCGTACTAGCGGGAGAGGTAATGAGCAGTTCTTC,CASSRTSGRGNEQFF,.,TRBD2,TRBJ2-1,TRBV5-4
TGTGCCAGCAGCTCGGGACAGGCGGTTGTCGATGGCTACACCTTC,CASSSGQAVVDGYTF,.,TRBD1,TRBJ1-2,TRBV7-2
TGCGCCAGCAGCCATGACAGGGACTACGAGCAGTACTTC,CASSHDRDYEQYF,.,TRBD1,TRBJ2-7,TRBV5-1
TGTGCCAGCAGCCAAGTTTCGTCTGGGGCCAACGTCCTGACTTTC,CASSQVSSGANVLTF,once,.,TRBJ2-6,TRBV16
TGTGCCAGCAGTGAGGGGACAGGGGTGGGAGGCTACACCTTC,CASSEGTGVGGYTF,once,TRBD1,TRBJ1-2,TRBV2
TGTGCCAGCAGTGAACCCCGGACAGGGCTCGGGTACGAGCAGTACTTC,CASSEPRTGLGYEQYF,.,TRBD1,TRBJ2-7,TRBV6-1
TGTGCCAGCAGTTTAATGGCAGGGGACAATCAGCCCCAGCATTTT,CASSLMAGDNQPQHF,.,.,TRBJ1-5,TRBV27
TGCGCCAGCAGACAAGACCGGGACAGCCCTAACTATGGCTACACCTTC,CASRQDRDSPNYGYTF,.,TRBD1,TRBJ1-2,TRBV5-1
TGTGCCAGCAGTCCAATCCCCAATGAGCAGTTCTTC,CASSPIPNEQFF,.,.,TRBJ2-1,TRBV2
TGCGCCAGCAGCCCCCCCGGGGACAATGAGCAGTTCTTC,CASSPPGDNEQFF,.,.,TRBJ2-1,TRBV4-3
TGTGCCAGTAGTATAACGGCTGGGAGGCCCAACGAGCAGTACTTC,CASSITAGRPNEQYF,.,.,TRBJ2-7,TRBV19
TGTGCCTGGAGTGGGTGGGGAGATGAAAAACTGTTTTTT,CAWSGWGDEKLFF,.,.,TRBJ1-4,TRBV30
TGTGCCAGCCGGACTAGCGGGAGAGGGCCCCCAGATACGCAGTATTTT,CASRTSGRGPPDTQYF,.,TRBD2,TRBJ2-3,TRBV9
TGTGCCAGCAGCTCGGGACTAGCGGGGACCGGGGAGCTGTTTTTT,CASSSGLAGTGELFF,.,TRBD2,TRBJ2-2,TRBV7-8